The T cell receptor (beta chain) under discussion was sequenced for a study of T cells in pancreatic ductal adenocarcinoma. Whole-study results and caveats: Tumors hold more CD45RO+ effector T cells, which may bias toward lower diversity. Blood clonality (roughly 0.072) did not differ significantly from tumor (about 0.11). Unique clonotypes were around 8-fold more numerous in blood than in tumor.

Assay used: immunoSEQ multiplex PCR; TCRdb lists only in-frame clones, some missing. The data contain around 94,000 clones, 90% to 95% of them singletons. CDR1 and CDR2 (germline): SGHDT, YYEEEE. The CDR3 has 15 residues. The V end lost 2 bases, the J end lost 4 bases, and 13 bases lay between the germline ends. Selected pancreatic ductal adenocarcinoma patients had undergone surgery without neoadjuvant therapy. A note on this clone: The antigen remains unidentified.

The chain couples TRBV5-6 to TRBJ2-1; a weak D match, TRBD2 (5 bases). Sequenced input: PBMCs. This receptor was obtained from a human donor with pancreatic ductal adenocarcinoma. For the CDR3, the DNA is TGTGCCAGCAGCTTAACGGGGATTCCTTACAATGAGCAGTTCTTC. As protein: CASSLTGIPYNEQFF.